This TCR beta chain was sequenced during a study of cytomegalovirus exposure and HLA in healthy donors. Findings and limits, study-wide: Reports showed the classifier diagnosing cytomegalovirus status with high specificity and sensitivity. According to an earlier analysis, most TCR beta V segments yielded productive rearrangements about 90% or about 30% of the time. According to a later analysis, donors in an Asian-associated ancestry cluster reportedly had fewer N-insertions than the roughly 720-donor mean.

The V gene's germline CDR1 is LNHDA and CDR2 SQIVND (reference sequence). V lost 6 bases to trimming and J lost 0 bases, with 11 bases between them. The CDR3 spans 14 residues. This clone appeared a few times. Its antigen is as yet unknown. PCR amplification relied on 60 Vbeta primers (plus 13 Jbeta primers). Libraries were prepared by immunoSEQ multiplex PCR; TCRdb keeps only in-frame clonotypes and omits some of them. The sample contains 82,000 or so clones, around 10% of which appear only once. This receptor was identified in a man between 60 and 75 years old in good health and CMV-seropositive. Sequences were obtained from PBMCs. The rearrangement uses TRBV19 and TRBJ1-1; D unresolved. CDR3 region: CASREQIMNTEAFF. CDR3 bases: TGTGCCAGTAGAGAACAGATCATGAACACTGAAGCTTTCTTT.